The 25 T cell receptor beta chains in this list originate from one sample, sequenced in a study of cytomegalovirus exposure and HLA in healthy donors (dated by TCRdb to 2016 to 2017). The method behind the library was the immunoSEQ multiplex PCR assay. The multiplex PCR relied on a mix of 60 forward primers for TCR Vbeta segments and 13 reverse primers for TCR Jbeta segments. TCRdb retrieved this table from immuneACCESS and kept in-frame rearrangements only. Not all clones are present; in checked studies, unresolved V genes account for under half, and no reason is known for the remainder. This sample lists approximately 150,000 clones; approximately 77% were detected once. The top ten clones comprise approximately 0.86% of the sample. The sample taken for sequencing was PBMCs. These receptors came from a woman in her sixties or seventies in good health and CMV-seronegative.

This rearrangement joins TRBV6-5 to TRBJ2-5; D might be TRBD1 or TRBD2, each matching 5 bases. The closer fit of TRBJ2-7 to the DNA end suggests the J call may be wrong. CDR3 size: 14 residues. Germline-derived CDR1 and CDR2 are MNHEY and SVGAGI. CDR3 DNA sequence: TGTGCCAGCAGTCTTCGGGACCGGGACTACGAGCAGTACTTC. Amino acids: CASSLRDRDYEQYF.

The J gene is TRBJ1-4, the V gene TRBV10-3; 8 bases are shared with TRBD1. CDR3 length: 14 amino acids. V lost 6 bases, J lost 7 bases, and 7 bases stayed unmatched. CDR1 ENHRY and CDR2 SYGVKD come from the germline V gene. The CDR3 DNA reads TGTGCCATCAGCGGGGACAGGCTTGGTGAAAAACTGTTTTTT. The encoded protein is CAISGDRLGEKLFF.

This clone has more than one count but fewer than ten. The CDR3 DNA is TGTGCCAGCAGCCCTCGGGGACAGCCGGGCACTGAAGCTTTCTTT. As protein: CASSPRGQPGTEAFF. The chain links TRBV28 to TRBJ1-1; 7 positions agree with TRBD1. Germline assignment: CDR1 MDHEN and CDR2 SYDVKM. The J segment lost 4 bases and the V segment lost 6 bases, leaving 11 bases of the junction unmatched. The CDR3 has 15 residues. The full variable domain, with the rest looked up from reference TRBV28 and TRBJ1-1, is DVKVTQSSRYLVKRTGEKVFLECVQDMDHENMFWYRQDPGLGLRLIYFSYDVKMKEKGDIPEGYSVSREKKERFSLILESASTNQTSMYLCASSPRGQPGTEAFFGQGTRLTVV.

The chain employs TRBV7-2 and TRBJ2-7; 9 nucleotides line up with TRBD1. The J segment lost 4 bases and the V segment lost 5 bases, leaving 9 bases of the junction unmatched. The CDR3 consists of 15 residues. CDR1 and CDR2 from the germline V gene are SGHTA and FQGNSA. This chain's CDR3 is CASSAAGQGIYEQYF. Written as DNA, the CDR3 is TGTGCCAGCAGCGCGGCGGGACAGGGTATTTACGAGCAGTACTTC.

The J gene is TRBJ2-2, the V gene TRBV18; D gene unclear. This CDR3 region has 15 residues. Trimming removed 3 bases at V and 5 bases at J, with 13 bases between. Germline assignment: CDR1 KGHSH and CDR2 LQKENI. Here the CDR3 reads CASSPSRTRTGELFF. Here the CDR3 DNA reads TGTGCCAGCTCACCTTCACGAACTCGTACCGGGGAGCTGTTTTTT.

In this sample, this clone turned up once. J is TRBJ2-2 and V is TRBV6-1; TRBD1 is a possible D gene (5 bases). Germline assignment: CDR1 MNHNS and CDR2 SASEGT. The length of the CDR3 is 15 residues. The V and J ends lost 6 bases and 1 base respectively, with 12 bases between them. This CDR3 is CASRFLTGNTGELFF. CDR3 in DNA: TGTGCCAGCAGGTTTCTAACAGGGAACACCGGGGAGCTGTTTTTT.

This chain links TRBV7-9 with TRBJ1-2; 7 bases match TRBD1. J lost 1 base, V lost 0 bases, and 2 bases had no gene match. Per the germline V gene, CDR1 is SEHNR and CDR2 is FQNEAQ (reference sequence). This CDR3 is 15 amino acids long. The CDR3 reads CASSLAGQLNYGYTF. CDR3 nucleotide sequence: TGTGCCAGCAGCTTAGCGGGACAGCTTAACTATGGCTACACCTTC.

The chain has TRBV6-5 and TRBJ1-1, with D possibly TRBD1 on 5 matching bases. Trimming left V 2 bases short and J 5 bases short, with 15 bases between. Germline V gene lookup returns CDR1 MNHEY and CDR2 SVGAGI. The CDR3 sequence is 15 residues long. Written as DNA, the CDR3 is TGTGCCAGCAGTTACATCGGCCGGGGGATAACTGAAGCTTTCTTT. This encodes CASSYIGRGITEAFF.

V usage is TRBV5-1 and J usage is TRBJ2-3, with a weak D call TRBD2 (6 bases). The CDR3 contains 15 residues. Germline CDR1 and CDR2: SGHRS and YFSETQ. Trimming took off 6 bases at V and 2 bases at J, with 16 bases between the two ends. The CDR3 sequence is CASTQWTTNTDTQYF. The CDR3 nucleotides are TGCGCCAGCACCCAGTGGACTACTAACACAGATACGCAGTATTTT.

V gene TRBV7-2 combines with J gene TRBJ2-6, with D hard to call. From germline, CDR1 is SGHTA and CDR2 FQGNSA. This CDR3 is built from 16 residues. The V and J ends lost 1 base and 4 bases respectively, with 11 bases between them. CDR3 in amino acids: CASSLDTSRGANVLTF. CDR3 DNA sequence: TGTGCCAGCAGCTTAGACACGTCGAGGGGGGCCAACGTCCTGACTTTC.

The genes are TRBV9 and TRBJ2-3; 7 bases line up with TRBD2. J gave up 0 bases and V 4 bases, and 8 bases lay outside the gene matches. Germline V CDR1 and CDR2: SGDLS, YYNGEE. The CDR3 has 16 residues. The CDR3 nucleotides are TGTGCCAGCAGCTTCCGCGAGGGAGGGAGCACAGATACGCAGTATTTT. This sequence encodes CASSFREGGSTDTQYF.

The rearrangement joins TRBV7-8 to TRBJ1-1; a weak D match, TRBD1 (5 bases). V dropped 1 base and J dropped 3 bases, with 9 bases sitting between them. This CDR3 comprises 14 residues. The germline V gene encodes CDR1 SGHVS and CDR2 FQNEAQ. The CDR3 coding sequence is TGTGCCAGCAGCTTAGTGGAGGGGTACACTGAAGCTTTCTTT. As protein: CASSLVEGYTEAFF.

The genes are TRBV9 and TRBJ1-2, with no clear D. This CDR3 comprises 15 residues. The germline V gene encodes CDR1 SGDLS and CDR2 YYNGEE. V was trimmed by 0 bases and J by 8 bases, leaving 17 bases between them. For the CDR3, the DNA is TGTGCCAGCAGCGTAGGTTGGCAGACTTCTCGGGGCTACACCTTC. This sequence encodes CASSVGWQTSRGYTF.

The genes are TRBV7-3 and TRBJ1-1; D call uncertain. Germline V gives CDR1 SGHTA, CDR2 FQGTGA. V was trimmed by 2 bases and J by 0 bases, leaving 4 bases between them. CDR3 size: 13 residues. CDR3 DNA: TGTGCCAGCAGCTTACTTATGAACACTGAAGCTTTCTTT. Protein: CASSLLMNTEAFF.

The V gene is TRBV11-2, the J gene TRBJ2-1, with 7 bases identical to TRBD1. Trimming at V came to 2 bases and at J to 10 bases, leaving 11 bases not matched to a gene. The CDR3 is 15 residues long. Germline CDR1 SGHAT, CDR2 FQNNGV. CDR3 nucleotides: TGTGCCAGCAGCTTATTACAGGGGAGAGGGTGGGAGCAGTTCTTC. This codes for CASSLLQGRGWEQFF.

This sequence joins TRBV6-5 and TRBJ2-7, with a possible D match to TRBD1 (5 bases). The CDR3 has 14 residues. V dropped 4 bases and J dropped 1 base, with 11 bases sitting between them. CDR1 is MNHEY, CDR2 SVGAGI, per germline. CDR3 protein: CASSSGSRSYEQYF. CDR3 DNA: TGTGCCAGCAGTTCAGGGTCGAGGTCCTACGAGCAGTACTTC.

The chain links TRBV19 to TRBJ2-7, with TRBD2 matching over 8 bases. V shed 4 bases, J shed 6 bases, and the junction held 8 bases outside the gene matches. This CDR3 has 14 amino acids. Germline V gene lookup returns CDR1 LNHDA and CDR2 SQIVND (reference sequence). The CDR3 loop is CASSTLAGGVEQYF. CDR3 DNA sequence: TGTGCCAGTAGTACCCTTGCGGGGGGTGTCGAGCAGTACTTC.

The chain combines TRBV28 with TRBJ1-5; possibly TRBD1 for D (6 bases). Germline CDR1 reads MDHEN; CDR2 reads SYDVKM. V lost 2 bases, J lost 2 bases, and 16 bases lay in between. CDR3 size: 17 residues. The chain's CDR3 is CASSLEAGAVGNQPQHF. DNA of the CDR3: TGTGCCAGCAGTTTAGAGGCAGGGGCGGTTGGCAATCAGCCCCAGCATTTT.

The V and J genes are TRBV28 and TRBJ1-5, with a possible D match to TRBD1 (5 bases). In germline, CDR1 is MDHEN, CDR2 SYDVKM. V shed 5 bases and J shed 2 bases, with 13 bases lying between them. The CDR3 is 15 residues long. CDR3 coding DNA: TGTGCCAGCAGTCCGGAAACAGGCGGCAATCAGCCCCAGCATTTT. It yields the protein CASSPETGGNQPQHF.

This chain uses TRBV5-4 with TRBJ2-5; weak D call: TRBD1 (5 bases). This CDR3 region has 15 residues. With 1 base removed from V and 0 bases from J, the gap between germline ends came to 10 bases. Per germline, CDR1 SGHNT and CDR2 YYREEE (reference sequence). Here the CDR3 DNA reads TGTGCCAGCAGCTTGAACAGGCGGTACCAAGAGACCCAGTACTTC. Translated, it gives CASSLNRRYQETQYF.

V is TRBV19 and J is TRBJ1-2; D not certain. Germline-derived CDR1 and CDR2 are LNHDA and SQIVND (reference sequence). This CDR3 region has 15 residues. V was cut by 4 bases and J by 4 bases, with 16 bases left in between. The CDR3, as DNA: TGTGCCAGTAGTACAACCCCCGGGAAGTTCTATGGCTACACCTTC. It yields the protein CASSTTPGKFYGYTF.

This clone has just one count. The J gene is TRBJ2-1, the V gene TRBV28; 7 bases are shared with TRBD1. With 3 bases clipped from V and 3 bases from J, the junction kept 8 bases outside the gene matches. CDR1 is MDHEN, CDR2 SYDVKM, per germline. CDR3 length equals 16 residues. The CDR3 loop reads CASSLYQRGLYNEQFF. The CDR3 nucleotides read TGTGCCAGCAGTTTGTATCAGAGGGGGCTCTACAATGAGCAGTTCTTC.

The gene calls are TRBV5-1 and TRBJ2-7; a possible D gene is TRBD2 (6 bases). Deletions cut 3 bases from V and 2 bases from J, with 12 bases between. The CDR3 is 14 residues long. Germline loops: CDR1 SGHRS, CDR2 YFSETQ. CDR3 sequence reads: CASSSRTGAYEQYF. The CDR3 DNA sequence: TGCGCCAGCAGCTCAAGGACGGGAGCCTACGAGCAGTACTTC.

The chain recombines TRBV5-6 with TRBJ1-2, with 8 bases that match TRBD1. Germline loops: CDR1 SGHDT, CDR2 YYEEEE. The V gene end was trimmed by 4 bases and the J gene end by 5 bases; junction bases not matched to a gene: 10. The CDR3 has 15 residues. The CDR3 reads CASSRRQGKWYGYTF. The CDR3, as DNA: TGTGCCAGCAGCCGTAGACAGGGGAAATGGTATGGCTACACCTTC.

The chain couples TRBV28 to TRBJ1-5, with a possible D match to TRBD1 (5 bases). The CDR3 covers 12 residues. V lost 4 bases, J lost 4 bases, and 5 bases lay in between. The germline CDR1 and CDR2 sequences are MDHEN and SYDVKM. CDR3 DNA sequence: TGTGCCAGCAGTTCAGGGAATCAGCCCCAGCATTTT. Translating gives CASSSGNQPQHF.